This TCR beta chain came from a study of T-cell memory formation after mild COVID-19 (dated by TCRdb to about 2021). Concerning the study at large: TCR sequence clusters from the two donors were found to be largely donor specific. In two donors, T-cell clones that expanded and contracted after mild COVID-19 were followed by sequencing TCRalpha and TCRbeta repertoires longitudinally. The cohort comprised two young, previously healthy adult volunteers, one female and one male. General conclusions and limits of the study: Whether the second-wave clones peaking on day 37 were SARS-CoV-2 specific was not confirmed. Some responding clones were detected in pre-infection memory, suggesting pre-existing cross-reactive memory T cells joined the SARS-CoV-2 response. Clones that contracted from day 15 to 85 showed balanced CD4/CD8 phenotypes, whereas a second wave of clones that expanded from day 15 to 37 leaned towards CD4+. Only a couple of mild cases were covered by the study, and larger cohorts that include severe cases with pre-infection samples were considered necessary. Contracting CD4+ clones were found mainly in CM and EM memory subsets, while CD8+ clones were enriched in EMRA.

Ficoll-Paque density gradient centrifugation was used to isolate PBMCs. CDR1 and CDR2, looked up from the germline V gene, are MGHRA and YSYEKL. From its cysteine to its phenylalanine, the CDR3 spans 16 amino acids. Only the CDR3 portion is preserved as DNA: 48 bases, with reading frame beginning at the first base. V loses 3 bases at its end and J loses 3 bases; junction bases beyond the gene matches: 7. Sequencing took place on an Illumina NovaSeq 6000. TCRalpha and TCRbeta cDNA libraries were constructed by 5'RACE with constant-segment primers, with sample barcodes and unique molecular identifiers being introduced. Trizol reagent was used to extract RNA from every sample. Amplification of the libraries took two PCR steps, and the second step added a second sample barcode plus Illumina TruSeq adapters. Sequencing of libraries was performed on an Illumina NovaSeq with 2 x 150 bp paired-end reads. Per the original workflow: With migec v1.2.7, reads were demultiplexed and then collapsed into UMI-guided consensus sequences. Using mixcr v2.1.11, the UMI consensuses were aligned to TRA and TRB V and J templates and assembled into clonotypes. Clonotypes were classified as expanded or contracted when called significant by both edgeR and NoisET, with noise models trained on biological replicates. For edgeR calls, the thresholds were a false discovery rate-adjusted p below 0.01 and a log2 fold-change of 1. As an exploratory analysis of dynamics, PCA with hierarchical clustering was applied to max-normalized trajectories of the 1000 most abundant clonotypes. Separately sequenced CD4+ and CD8+ repertoires were used to assign the CD4 or CD8 phenotype of responding clones. TCRdb's own reprocessing of the public reads used fastp at Q25 and MiXCR and kept productive beta chains. All rows with the same CDR3 protein become a single entry with the most common DNA and genes. These V and J calls rely on TCRdb rather than the paper's analysis. The sample profile shows about 430,000 distinct CDR3 sequences; approximately 25% of them were found once. The ten largest clones add up to 8.5% to 9% of the sample.

This clonotype was detected a few times. Its antigen is not yet known. Base qualities were left out, and no much larger clone turns up one base away. The chain employs TRBV4-1 and TRBJ2-5; TRBD1 agrees with 10 junctional bases. The clonotype originates from an adult woman who had mild COVID-19 (a few samples of this study predate the infection). The sample titles of this study are shuffled in the database, so cell type and time point are left out; the donor was told from shared clones. Sequencing was performed on PBMCs or a T cell subset sorted from them (not recorded which). The CDR3 sequence is CASSQGQGIMEETQYF. The nucleotide sequence is TGCGCCAGCAGCCAGGGACAGGGGATTATGGAAGAGACCCAGTACTTC.